This passage covers 19 T cell receptor beta chains from one sample sequenced in a study of a mutant IDH1 vaccine in newly diagnosed glioma. Profiled with immunoSEQ multiplex PCR; TCRdb holds only in-frame clones, not every one. Here the sample spans nearly 70,000 clones, 79% being singletons. Time point noted: baseline, week 1 (first vaccination visit). The treatment denotes: pre-vaccination baseline after standard-of-care therapy. Sequencing used PBMCs, obtained from a glioma patient treated with radiotherapy, temozolomide or both. The receptors shown here come from a man aged 50-59 years with glioma.

The chain couples TRBV14 to TRBJ1-4; no reliable D call. CDR3 length equals 13 residues. The germline gives CDR1 SGHDN, CDR2 FVKESK. Trimming removed 4 bases at V and 3 bases at J, with 6 bases between. The CDR3 reads CASSRLSNEKLFF. In nucleotides, the CDR3 is TGTGCCAGCAGCCGACTTTCTAATGAAAAACTGTTTTTT.

V and J are TRBV9 and TRBJ2-5, with D unresolved. The V gene's germline CDR1 is SGDLS and CDR2 YYNGEE. CDR3 length: 14 amino acids. V lost 0 bases to trimming and J lost 5 bases, with 11 bases between them. CDR3 loop: CASSVANGLETQYF. In nucleotides, the CDR3 is TGTGCCAGCAGCGTAGCTAATGGGTTGGAGACCCAGTACTTC.

The chain is built from TRBV5-6 and TRBJ2-5; either TRBD1 or TRBD2 may fit D (5 bases each). Germline CDR1 and CDR2: SGHDT and YYEEEE. The CDR3 is made up of 15 amino acids. V shed 1 base and J shed 1 base, with 11 bases lying between them. The CDR3 is CASSLRLTGQETQYF. DNA of the CDR3: TGTGCCAGCAGCTTGAGACTAACAGGCCAAGAGACCCAGTACTTC.

V usage is TRBV7-2 and J usage is TRBJ1-4; D perhaps matches TRBD1 (6 bases). The germline CDR1 and CDR2 sequences are SGHTA and FQGNSA. The CDR3 sequence is 15 residues long. Trimming stripped 3 bases from V and 4 bases from J, with 12 bases between. The CDR3 sequence is CASSLSGASNEKLFF. The CDR3 bases are TGTGCCAGCAGCTTGTCAGGGGCAAGTAATGAAAAACTGTTTTTT. The complete variable domain, with remaining parts taken from reference TRBV7-2 and TRBJ1-4, reads GAGVSQSPSNKVTEKGKDVELRCDPISGHTALYWYRQSLGQGLEFLIYFQGNSAPDKSGLPSDRFSAERTGGSVSTLTIQRTQQEDSAVYLCASSLSGASNEKLFFGSGTQLSVL.

The chain combines TRBV29-1 with TRBJ1-5; maybe TRBD1 (6 bases). The CDR3 covers 13 residues. Germline V gene data show CDR1 as SQVTM and CDR2 as ANQGSEA. V lost 5 bases to trimming and J lost 2 bases, with 10 bases between them. The CDR3 protein is CSVIQGRNQPQHF. As DNA, the CDR3 is TGCAGCGTTATACAGGGTCGCAATCAGCCCCAGCATTTT.

The rearrangement joins TRBV5-1 to TRBJ1-1; no definite D call. Trimming took 4 bases from V and 3 from J, leaving 19 bases between them. This CDR3 region has 16 residues. Germline assignment: CDR1 SGHRS and CDR2 YFSETQ. CDR3 nucleotides: TGCGCCAGCAGCCTCGGCGTGTGGGTACGAGACACTGAAGCTTTCTTT. Amino acids: CASSLGVWVRDTEAFF. Looking up the rest from reference TRBV5-1 and TRBJ1-1 gives the full variable domain: KAGVTQTPRYLIKTRGQQVTLSCSPISGHRSVSWYQQTPGQGLQFLFEYFSETQRNKGNFPGRFSGRQFSNSRSEMNVSTLELGDSALYLCASSLGVWVRDTEAFFGQGTRLTVV.

The V and J genes are TRBV30 and TRBJ1-4; no reliable D call. The CDR3 is made up of 13 amino acids. The germline V gene encodes CDR1 GTSNPN and CDR2 SVGIG (reference sequence). Trimming stripped 1 base from V and 3 bases from J, with 6 bases between. The CDR3 protein is CAWSGDSNEKLFF. DNA of the CDR3: TGTGCCTGGAGTGGAGACTCTAATGAAAAACTGTTTTTT.

The CDR3 sequence: CASPGRADNEKLFF. The DNA of the CDR3 is TGCGCCAGCCCCGGTAGGGCAGATAATGAAAAACTGTTTTTT. The chain uses TRBV23-1 and TRBJ1-4; D ambiguous. TRBV23-1 is given ORF status, its function remaining uncertain. The CDR3 is 14 residues long. The V and J ends lost 8 bases and 4 bases respectively, with 14 bases between them.

The V gene is TRBV19, the J gene TRBJ1-1; D may be TRBD1 (6 bases). Looked up from germline, CDR1 is LNHDA and CDR2 is SQIVND (reference sequence). The CDR3 spans 14 residues. Trimming shortened V by 6 bases and J by 7 bases, and 18 bases separated the two germline ends. The chain's CDR3 is CASSPRRGGSEAFF. DNA of the CDR3: TGTGCCAGTAGCCCGCGGAGGGGGGGCAGTGAAGCTTTCTTT. Filled out from reference TRBV19 and TRBJ1-1, the complete variable domain reads DGGITQSPKYLFRKEGQNVTLSCEQNLNHDAMYWYRQDPGQGLRLIYYSQIVNDFQKGDIAEGYSVSREKKESFPLTVTSAQKNPTAFYLCASSPRRGGSEAFFGQGTRLTVV.

The chain joins TRBV4-1 to TRBJ1-3; D is undetermined. CDR3 size: 15 residues. V was trimmed by 4 bases and J by 3 bases, leaving 13 bases between them. Germline V gives CDR1 MGHRA, CDR2 YSYEKL. Here the CDR3 reads CASSLNTGGGNTIYF. The CDR3 nucleotides read TGCGCCAGCAGCCTCAATACGGGAGGTGGAAACACCATATATTTT.

V and J are TRBV19 and TRBJ1-5; D unresolved. V was trimmed by 5 bases and J by 8 bases, leaving 10 bases between them. CDR1 is LNHDA and CDR2 is SQIVND in the germline V gene (reference sequence). This CDR3 is built from 12 residues. The CDR3 region has the DNA TGTGCCAGTAGTCTTAATGGGGAGCCCCAGCATTTT. It encodes CASSLNGEPQHF.

The CDR3 reads CASSLSTGGAEQYF. The CDR3 DNA follows: TGTGCCAGCAGTCTAAGTACAGGGGGGGCCGAGCAGTACTTC. The V call is TRBV6-1, the J call TRBJ2-7; D is perhaps TRBD1 (8 bases). Deletions cut 5 bases from V and 6 bases from J, with 17 bases between. The germline gives CDR1 MNHNS, CDR2 SASEGT. There are 14 residues in the CDR3.

This sequence joins TRBV7-9 and TRBJ1-2; 7 bases agree with TRBD1. J gave up 4 bases and V 5 bases, and 7 bases lay outside the gene matches. This CDR3 has 14 amino acids. Germline CDR1 SEHNR, CDR2 FQNEAQ (reference sequence). For the CDR3, the DNA is TGTGCCAGCAGCCTATTATGGACAGGCTATGGCTACACCTTC. Amino acids: CASSLLWTGYGYTF. Based on the CDR3 plus reference TRBV7-9 and TRBJ1-2, the full variable domain is DTGVSQNPRHKITKRGQNVTFRCDPISEHNRLYWYRQTLGQGPEFLTYFQNEAQLEKSRLLSDRFSAERPKGSFSTLEIQRTEQGDSAMYLCASSLLWTGYGYTFGSGTRLTVV.

The chain has TRBV10-2 and TRBJ1-2; 8 positions agree with TRBD1. The CDR3 spans 14 residues. J lost 7 bases, V lost 6 bases, and 10 bases had no gene match. Germline V lookup: CDR1 WSHSY, CDR2 SAAADI. DNA of the CDR3: TGCGCCAGCAGAGATACAGGGGGAGTGAGTGGCTACACCTTC. Translated, it gives CASRDTGGVSGYTF.

This clone showed up just once. This chain uses TRBV5-1 with TRBJ1-2; 7 nucleotides align to TRBD1. The germline gives CDR1 SGHRS, CDR2 YFSETQ. This CDR3 is 14 amino acids long. J gave up 3 bases and V 3 bases, and 5 bases lay outside the gene matches. The CDR3 sequence is CASSYPGQYYGYTF. CDR3 nucleotide sequence: TGCGCCAGCAGCTACCCGGGACAGTACTATGGCTACACCTTC. The whole variable domain, remainder taken from reference TRBV5-1 and TRBJ1-2, is KAGVTQTPRYLIKTRGQQVTLSCSPISGHRSVSWYQQTPGQGLQFLFEYFSETQRNKGNFPGRFSGRQFSNSRSEMNVSTLELGDSALYLCASSYPGQYYGYTFGSGTRLTVV.

This clone was detected once. The J gene is TRBJ2-5, the V gene TRBV10-1; TRBD1 aligns across 7 bases. The V segment lost 4 bases and the J segment 7 bases; nucleotides outside the gene matches: 3. Germline-derived CDR1 and CDR2 are WNHNN and SYGVQD (reference sequence). The CDR3 has 12 amino acids. For the CDR3, the DNA is TGCGCCAGCAGTGGACAGGGTAGGACCCAGTACTTC. Amino acids: CASSGQGRTQYF.

The chain employs TRBV18 and TRBJ2-1; the match to TRBD1 covers 7 bases. CDR3 size: 14 residues. V gave up 5 bases and J gave up 6 bases; unmatched junction bases: 7. CDR1 and CDR2 from the germline V gene are KGHSH and LQKENI. The CDR3 spells CASSKGGSVNEQFF. The CDR3, as DNA: TGTGCCAGCTCAAAAGGGGGCAGCGTCAATGAGCAGTTCTTC.

This clone turned up a few times. This chain links TRBV14 with TRBJ2-5; either TRBD1 or TRBD2 may supply D (5 bases each). The V end was cut by 0 bases, the J end by 6 bases, with 14 bases between. Germline V lookup: CDR1 SGHDN, CDR2 FVKESK. The CDR3 totals 15 residues. The DNA of the CDR3 is TGTGCCAGCAGCCAAGAAGTACTCGGGGCGAAGACCCAGTACTTC. Translated, it gives CASSQEVLGAKTQYF.

V is TRBV5-6 and J is TRBJ2-1, with TRBD2 matching 9 bases. Trimming cost V 2 bases and J 8 bases; bases outside gene matches: 8. Per the germline V gene, CDR1 is SGHDT and CDR2 is YYEEEE. This CDR3 is 15 amino acids long. The DNA for the CDR3 is TGTGCCAGCAGCTTCTCCGGGACTAGCCGCCATGAGCAGTTCTTC. It is translated as CASSFSGTSRHEQFF.